The rows below give T cell receptor beta chains drawn from one sample of a study of T cells in Graves' hyperthyroidism and ophthalmopathy. TCRdb passed the multiplex PCR reads through MiXCR, listing each CDR3 protein once. Among approximately 640,000 distinct CDR3 sequences listed, 15% to 20% were seen once. Sequencing was performed on blood. The receptor source for this set is a woman aged 25 to 39 with Graves' hyperthyroidism. Both conserved end residues are part of each CDR3. D genes are given only for firm matches. Rows may omit the clone size; those that give it use once, few, many or a size class.

CDR3aa: CASTPSPEWEQYF
CDR3nt: TGTGCCAGCACCCCTTCACCAGAATGGGAGCAGTACTTC
j_gene: TRBJ2-7
v_gene: TRBV11-2
abundance: many
d_gene: .

CDR3aa: CASSEGGWYGSTEAFF
CDR3nt: TGTGCCAGTAGTGAAGGGGGATGGTACGGGAGCACTGAAGCTTTCTTT
j_gene: TRBJ1-1
v_gene: TRBV19
abundance: many
d_gene: .

CDR3aa: CASSQDGPRSGELFF
CDR3nt: TGTGCCAGCAGCCAAGATGGCCCTCGGTCCGGGGAGCTGTTTTTT
j_gene: TRBJ2-2
v_gene: TRBV14
abundance: .
d_gene: .

CDR3aa: CASSFVAEGDEQYF
CDR3nt: TGTGCCAGCAGCTTCGTAGCGGAAGGGGACGAGCAGTACTTC
j_gene: TRBJ2-7
v_gene: TRBV28
abundance: many
d_gene: .

CDR3aa: CASEGSRAAEAFF
CDR3nt: TGTGCCAGCGAGGGCAGCAGAGCTGCTGAAGCTTTCTTT
j_gene: TRBJ1-1
v_gene: TRBV28
abundance: many
d_gene: .

CDR3aa: CAAGAQQETQYF
CDR3nt: TGTGCTGCGGGAGCGCAACAAGAGACCCAGTACTTC
j_gene: TRBJ2-5
v_gene: TRBV28
abundance: many
d_gene: TRBD2

CDR3aa: CASGLSGGSIYNEQFF
CDR3nt: TGTGCTAGTGGTCTCTCGGGAGGGTCAATTTACAATGAGCAGTTCTTC
j_gene: TRBJ2-1
v_gene: TRBV12-5
abundance: many
d_gene: TRBD2

CDR3aa: CASSSSRDPYNEQFF
CDR3nt: TGTGCCAGCAGCTCGTCCAGAGACCCCTACAATGAGCAGTTCTTC
j_gene: TRBJ2-1
v_gene: TRBV27
abundance: .
d_gene: .

CDR3aa: CASSGSGTDYGVSYEQYF
CDR3nt: TGTGCCAGCAGTGGTTCCGGGACAGACTACGGGGTGTCCTACGAGCAGTACTTC
j_gene: TRBJ2-7
v_gene: TRBV6-1
abundance: .
d_gene: TRBD1

CDR3aa: CASKAGDQETQYF
CDR3nt: TGTGCCAGCAAGGCGGGAGACCAAGAGACCCAGTACTTC
j_gene: TRBJ2-5
v_gene: TRBV6-1
abundance: .
d_gene: TRBD2

CDR3aa: CASSTWTGRGYTF
CDR3nt: TGTGCCAGCAGTACTTGGACAGGCCGGGGCTACACCTTC
j_gene: TRBJ1-2
v_gene: TRBV28
abundance: many
d_gene: TRBD1

CDR3aa: CASARQGQLQAFF
CDR3nt: TGTGCCAGCGCCCGACAGGGCCAGCTCCAAGCTTTCTTT
j_gene: TRBJ1-1
v_gene: TRBV6-1
abundance: .
d_gene: TRBD1

CDR3aa: CASLDPGDTEAFF
CDR3nt: TGTGCCAGTCTCGACCCAGGGGACACTGAAGCTTTCTTT
j_gene: TRBJ1-1
v_gene: TRBV19
abundance: .
d_gene: .

CDR3aa: CASRPGPGIGYTF
CDR3nt: TGTGCCAGCAGACCCGGTCCGGGGATTGGCTACACCTTC
j_gene: TRBJ1-2
v_gene: TRBV27
abundance: many
d_gene: .